The subject of this entry is one T cell receptor (beta chain). What it recognizes is unknown. This sample stems from a study of T cells in Graves' hyperthyroidism and ophthalmopathy. Study-wide context: Pretreatment peripheral blood was obtained at initial diagnosis. Points from the study as a whole: Ophthalmopathy and stable hyperthyroidism were separated by a 13 V-J model.

Using RNA transcripts as the source, TCR beta CDR3 regions were amplified. HTBI primers were the set used in a first-round RT-PCR of the TCR CDR3. TCRdb re-called the multiplex PCR reads through MiXCR, storing one row per CDR3 protein. Of fewer than 500,000 distinct CDR3 sequences listed, roughly 15% are singletons. PBMCs were sourced from approximately 9 ml fresh peripheral blood. Germline-derived CDR1 and CDR2 are SGHDT and YYEEEE. Trimming removed 2 bases from V and 4 bases from J, with 15 bases in between. The CDR3 has 15 residues. V is TRBV5-6 and J is TRBJ1-2; D might be TRBD1 (5 bases). This TCR came from a man between 18 and 35 years old with Graves' ophthalmopathy. Sequenced input: blood. The CDR3 nucleotides are TGTGCCAGCAGCTTTGGGACGAGTTTGGGCTATGGCTACACCTTC. The encoded protein is CASSFGTSLGYGYTF. Full variable domain (remainder filled in from reference TRBV5-6 and TRBJ1-2): DAGVTQSPTHLIKTRGQQVTLRCSPKSGHDTVSWYQQALGQGPQFIFQYYEEEERQRGNFPDRFSGHQFPNYSSELNVNALLLGDSALYLCASSFGTSLGYGYTFGSGTRLTVV.